This T cell receptor beta chain is from a study of technical replicates of blood from a handful of donors. Here immunoSEQ multiplex PCR was the method, and the copy in TCRdb shows in-frame clones only, minus some. The sample contains 50,000 to 65,000 clones, around 93% of which appear only once. The CDR3 runs to 16 residues. From germline, CDR1 is LGHNA and CDR2 YNFKEQ. V was cut by 0 bases and J by 2 bases, with 14 bases left in between. The chain is built from TRBV4-2 and TRBJ2-7, with a weak D call TRBD1 (6 bases). The sequence was collected from a human donor in good health. Some clones in this sample may be carry-over from other donors' samples. The sequencing input was PBMCs. The DNA of the CDR3 is TGTGCCAGCAGCCAAGATTTTCCAGGGGAAACCTACGAGCAGTACTTC. Its translation is CASSQDFPGETYEQYF.